This T cell receptor beta chain was obtained from a study of T cell repertoires in cytomegalovirus infection. Background on the study: It was the public TCR beta signatures that indicated both CMV infection and matching HLA type. General study findings and limits: People with CMV and the relevant HLA were identified by cumulative public TCR beta family frequency. CMV-specific TCR beta clonotypes restricted by HLA-C were the ones dominating the ex vivo response.

The CDR3 loop spans 11 amino acids. Trimming removed 6 bases at V and 6 bases at J, with 8 bases between. The germline V gene encodes CDR1 DFQATT and CDR2 SNEGSKA (reference sequence). With respect to this clonotype: Its antigen is still unknown.

TCRdb independently ran MiXCR on the reads; one entry per CDR3 protein. This table has 680,000 or so distinct CDR3 sequences, roughly 36% appearing once. The gene calls are TRBV20-1 and TRBJ2-2; D gene ambiguous. The sequenced sample consisted of PBMCs. The clonotype was recovered from a human donor in good health (CMV status not recorded). Some clones in this sample may be carry-over from other donors' samples. The CDR3 region has the DNA TGCAGTGCCCCTGGGCCCGGGGAGCTGTTTTTT. This gives the protein CSAPGPGELFF.